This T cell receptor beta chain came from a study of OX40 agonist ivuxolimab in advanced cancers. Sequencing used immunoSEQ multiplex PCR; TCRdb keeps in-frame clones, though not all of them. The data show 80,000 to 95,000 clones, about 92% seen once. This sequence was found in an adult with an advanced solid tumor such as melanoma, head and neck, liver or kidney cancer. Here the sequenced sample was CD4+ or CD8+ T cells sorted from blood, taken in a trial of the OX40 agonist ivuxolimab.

Here the CDR3 reads CASRVSGPSSYEQYF. Here the CDR3 DNA reads TGTGCCAGCAGGGTCTCCGGGCCGAGCTCCTACGAGCAGTACTTC. The V gene is TRBV11-1, the J gene TRBJ2-7; D unresolved. Germline CDR1 is SGHAT and CDR2 is FQDESV (reference sequence). With 6 bases removed from V and 0 bases from J, the gap between germline ends came to 15 bases. The CDR3 consists of 15 residues.